This note documents a single T cell receptor (beta chain) sequence. Trimming shortened V by 9 bases and J by 9 bases, and 13 bases separated the two germline ends. This CDR3 spans 11 amino acids. The germline V gene encodes CDR1 KGHDR and CDR2 SFDVKD. Clones were read by immunoSEQ multiplex PCR, and TCRdb kept only the in-frame ones, dropping some. The table has some 340,000 clones, around 85% seen once. These data are taken from a study of blood T cell repertoires in COVID-19. As for the study in general: The origin of the acute and convalescent COVID-19 samples was the United States, Italy and Spain. T cells, B-cell-depleted T cells, or PBMCs provided the cDNA or gDNA that served as material.

The source is a woman between 18 and 30 years old with acute or convalescent COVID-19. The chain is built from TRBV24-1 and TRBJ1-1; D is ambiguous. The source material was peripheral blood. CDR3 DNA sequence: TGTGCCACCTCGGATCGGCGGAAAGCTTTCTTT. Translation: CATSDRRKAFF.